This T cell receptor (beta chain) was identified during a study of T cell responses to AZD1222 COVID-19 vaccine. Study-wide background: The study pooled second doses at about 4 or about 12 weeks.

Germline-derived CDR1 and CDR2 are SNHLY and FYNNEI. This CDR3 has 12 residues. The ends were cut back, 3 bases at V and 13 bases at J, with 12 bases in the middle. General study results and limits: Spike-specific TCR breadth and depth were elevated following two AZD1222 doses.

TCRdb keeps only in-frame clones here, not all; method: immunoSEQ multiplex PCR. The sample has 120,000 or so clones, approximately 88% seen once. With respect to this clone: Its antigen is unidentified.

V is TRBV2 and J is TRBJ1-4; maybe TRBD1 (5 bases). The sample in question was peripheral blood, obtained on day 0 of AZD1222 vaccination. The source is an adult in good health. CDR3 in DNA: TGTGCCAGCAGTGACCGGGGGACGAGACTGTTTTTT. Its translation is CASSDRGTRLFF.